The 3 T cell receptor beta chains below were found in one sample sequenced in a study of spatial heterogeneity in lung cancer. Sample time point: sample taken at primary tumor resection. Without sorting, whole RNA was sequenced from tumor, nontumor lung or frozen PBMC. TCRdb reprocessed the 5' RACE reads with MiXCR, giving one entry per CDR3 protein. Among about 40,000 distinct CDR3 sequences, roughly 5.6% were seen once, and the ten largest hold 20% to 30%. Here the sequenced sample was PBMCs, taken at surgery. Receptors originate from a female donor with early-stage non-small cell lung cancer.

In its sample, this clonotype was seen many times. The CDR3 DNA reads TGTGCCAGCAGTGATTCACGAGCCAGCGGGGAAAAACTGTTTTTT. It encodes CASSDSRASGEKLFF. The V gene is TRBV25-1, the J gene TRBJ1-4; D uncertain. Looked up from germline, CDR1 is MGHDK and CDR2 is SYGVNS. V lost 3 bases to trimming and J lost 8 bases, with 16 bases between them. The CDR3 is 15 residues long.

At least ten counts were recorded for this clonotype. V and J are TRBV20-1 and TRBJ2-5; 12 bases agree with TRBD2. The CDR3 runs to 16 residues. Germline assignment: CDR1 DFQATT and CDR2 SNEGSKA (reference sequence). J lost 4 bases, V lost 5 bases, and 11 bases had no gene match. The CDR3 DNA reads TGCAGTGCTGAGCCCCTAGCGGGGGGGAGGGTAGAGACCCAGTACTTC. As protein: CSAEPLAGGRVETQYF.

This clonotype was seen repeatedly, ten times or more. The chain carries TRBV12-5 and TRBJ1-5; D is unclear. The CDR3 consists of 13 residues. The germline V gene has CDR1 LGHNT and CDR2 FRNRAP. Trimming took 2 bases from V and 2 from J, leaving 4 bases between them. The CDR3 DNA follows: TGTGCTAGTGGTTTGAAAGGCAATCAGCCCCAGCATTTT. Its protein product is CASGLKGNQPQHF.